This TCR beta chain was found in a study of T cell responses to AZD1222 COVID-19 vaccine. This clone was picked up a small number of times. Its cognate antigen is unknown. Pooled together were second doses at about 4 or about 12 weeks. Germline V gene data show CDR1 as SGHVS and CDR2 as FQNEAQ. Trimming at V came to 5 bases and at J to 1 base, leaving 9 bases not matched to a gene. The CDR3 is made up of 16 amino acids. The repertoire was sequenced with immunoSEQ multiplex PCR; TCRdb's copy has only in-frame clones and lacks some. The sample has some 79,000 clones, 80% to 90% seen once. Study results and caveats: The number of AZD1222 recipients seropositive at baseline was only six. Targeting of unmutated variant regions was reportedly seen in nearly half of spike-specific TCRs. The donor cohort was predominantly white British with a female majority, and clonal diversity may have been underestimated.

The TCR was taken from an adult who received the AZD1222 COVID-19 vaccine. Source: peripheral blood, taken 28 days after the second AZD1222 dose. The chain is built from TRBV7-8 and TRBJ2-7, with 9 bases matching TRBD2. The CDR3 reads CASSNPSGKSSYEQYF. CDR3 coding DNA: TGTGCCAGCAGCAACCCTAGCGGGAAGAGTTCCTACGAGCAGTACTTC.